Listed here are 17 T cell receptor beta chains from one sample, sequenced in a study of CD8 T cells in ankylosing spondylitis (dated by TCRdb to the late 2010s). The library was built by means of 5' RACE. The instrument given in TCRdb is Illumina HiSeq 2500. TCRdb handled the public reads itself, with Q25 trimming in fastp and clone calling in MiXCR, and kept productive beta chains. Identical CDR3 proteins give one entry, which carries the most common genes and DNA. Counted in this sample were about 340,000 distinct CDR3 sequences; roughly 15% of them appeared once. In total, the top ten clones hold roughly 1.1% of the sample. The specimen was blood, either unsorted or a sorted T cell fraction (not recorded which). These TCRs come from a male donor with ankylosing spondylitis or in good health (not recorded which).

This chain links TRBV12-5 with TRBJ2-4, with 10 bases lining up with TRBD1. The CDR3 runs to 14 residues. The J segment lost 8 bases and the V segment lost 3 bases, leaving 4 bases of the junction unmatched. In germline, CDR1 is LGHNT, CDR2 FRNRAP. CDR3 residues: CASGFGQGVDIQYF. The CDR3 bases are TGTGCTAGTGGTTTCGGACAGGGGGTGGACATTCAGTACTTC.

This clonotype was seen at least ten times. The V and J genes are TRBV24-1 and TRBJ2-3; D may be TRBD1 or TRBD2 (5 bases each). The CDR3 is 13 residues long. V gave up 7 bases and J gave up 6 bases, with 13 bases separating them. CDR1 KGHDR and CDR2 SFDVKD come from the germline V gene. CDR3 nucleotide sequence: TGTGCCACCAGCCGTCAGGGCGGGGATACGCAGTATTTT. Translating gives CATSRQGGDTQYF.

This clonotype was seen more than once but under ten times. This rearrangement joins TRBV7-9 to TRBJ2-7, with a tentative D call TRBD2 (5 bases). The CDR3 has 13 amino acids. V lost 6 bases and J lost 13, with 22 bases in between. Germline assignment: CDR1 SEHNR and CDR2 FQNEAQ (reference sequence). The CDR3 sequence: CASRLIGGGEYYF. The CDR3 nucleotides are TGTGCCAGCAGACTAATAGGTGGAGGAGAATACTACTTC.

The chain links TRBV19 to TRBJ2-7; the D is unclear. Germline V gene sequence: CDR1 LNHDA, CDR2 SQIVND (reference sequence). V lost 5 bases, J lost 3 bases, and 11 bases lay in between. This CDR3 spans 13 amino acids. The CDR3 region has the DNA TGTGCCAGTAGTTTAAACAGCGACTACGAGCAGTACTTC. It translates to CASSLNSDYEQYF.

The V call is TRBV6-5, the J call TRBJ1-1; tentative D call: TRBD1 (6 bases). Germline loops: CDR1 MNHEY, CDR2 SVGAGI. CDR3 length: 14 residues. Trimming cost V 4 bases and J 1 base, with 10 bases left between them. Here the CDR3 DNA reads TGTGCCAGCAGTTCGGGGGGGGCGAACACTGAAGCTTTCTTT. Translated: CASSSGGANTEAFF.

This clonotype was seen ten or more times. The CDR3 sequence: CASSLGQGNEKLFF. The CDR3 nucleotides read TGCGCCAGCAGCTTGGGGCAGGGGAATGAAAAACTGTTTTTT. The chain has TRBV5-1 and TRBJ1-4, with D perhaps TRBD1 (6 bases). The V gene lost 0 bases and the J gene lost 5 bases, with 8 bases spanning the gap. Per the germline V gene, CDR1 is SGHRS and CDR2 is YFSETQ. The CDR3 totals 14 residues.

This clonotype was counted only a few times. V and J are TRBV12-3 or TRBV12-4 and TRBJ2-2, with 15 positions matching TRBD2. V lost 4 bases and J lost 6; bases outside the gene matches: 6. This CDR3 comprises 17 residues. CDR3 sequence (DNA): TGTGCCAGCAGTTGGACTAGCGGGGGGGCCGTTCCCGGGGAGCTGTTTTTT. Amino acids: CASSWTSGGAVPGELFF.

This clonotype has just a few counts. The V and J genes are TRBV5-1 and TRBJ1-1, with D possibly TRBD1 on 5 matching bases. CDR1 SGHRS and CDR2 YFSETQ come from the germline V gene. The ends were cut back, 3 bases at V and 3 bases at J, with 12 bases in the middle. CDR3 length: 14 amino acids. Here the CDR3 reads CASSYSGADTEAFF. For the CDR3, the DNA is TGCGCCAGCAGCTATTCCGGGGCAGACACTGAAGCTTTCTTT.

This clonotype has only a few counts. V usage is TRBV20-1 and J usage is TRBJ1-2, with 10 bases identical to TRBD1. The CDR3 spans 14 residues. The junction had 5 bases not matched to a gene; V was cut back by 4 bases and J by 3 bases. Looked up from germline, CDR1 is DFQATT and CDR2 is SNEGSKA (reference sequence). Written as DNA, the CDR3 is TGCAGTGCTACCGCGACAGGGGGCGACTATGGCTACACCTTC. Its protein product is CSATATGGDYGYTF.

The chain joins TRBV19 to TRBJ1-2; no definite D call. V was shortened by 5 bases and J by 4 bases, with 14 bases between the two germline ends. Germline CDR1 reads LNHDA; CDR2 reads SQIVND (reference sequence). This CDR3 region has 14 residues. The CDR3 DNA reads TGTGCCAGTAGTCAAACCGACTCCCGCTATGGCTACACCTTC. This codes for CASSQTDSRYGYTF.

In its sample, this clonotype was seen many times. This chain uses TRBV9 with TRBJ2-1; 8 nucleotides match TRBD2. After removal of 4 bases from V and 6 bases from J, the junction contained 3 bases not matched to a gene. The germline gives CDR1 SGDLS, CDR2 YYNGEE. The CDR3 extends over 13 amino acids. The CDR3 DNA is TGTGCCAGCAGCTTCGGACTAGCCAATGAGCAGTTCTTC. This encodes CASSFGLANEQFF.

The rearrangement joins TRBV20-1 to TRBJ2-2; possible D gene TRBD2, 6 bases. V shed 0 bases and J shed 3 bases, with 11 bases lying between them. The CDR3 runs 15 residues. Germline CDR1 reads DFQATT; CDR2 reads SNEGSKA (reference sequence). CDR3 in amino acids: CSAREGVADTGELFF. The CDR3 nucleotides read TGCAGTGCTAGAGAGGGGGTAGCGGACACCGGGGAGCTGTTTTTT.

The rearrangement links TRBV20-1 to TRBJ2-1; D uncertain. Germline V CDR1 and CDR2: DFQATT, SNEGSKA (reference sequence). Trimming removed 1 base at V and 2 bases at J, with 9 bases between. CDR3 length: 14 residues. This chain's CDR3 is CSARANPTYNEQFF. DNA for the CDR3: TGCAGTGCTAGAGCTAACCCCACCTACAATGAGCAGTTCTTC.

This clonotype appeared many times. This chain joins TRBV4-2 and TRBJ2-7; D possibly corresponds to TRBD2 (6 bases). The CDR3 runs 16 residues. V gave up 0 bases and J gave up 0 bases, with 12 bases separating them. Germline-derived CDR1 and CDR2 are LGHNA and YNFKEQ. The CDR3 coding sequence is TGTGCCAGCAGCCAAGATCATACTAGCCGCTCCTACGAGCAGTACTTC. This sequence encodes CASSQDHTSRSYEQYF.

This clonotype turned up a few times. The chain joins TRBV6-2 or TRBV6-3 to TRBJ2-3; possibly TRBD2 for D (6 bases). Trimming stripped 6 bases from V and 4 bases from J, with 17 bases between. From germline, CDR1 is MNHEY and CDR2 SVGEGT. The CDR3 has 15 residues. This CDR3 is CASSPGGDNADTQYF. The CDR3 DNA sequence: TGTGCCAGCAGCCCAGGCGGGGATAATGCAGATACGCAGTATTTT.

The CDR3 bases are TGTGCCAGCAGCCAAGAGCGGAGAAGGACCCGACCCCTCCACTTT. This translates into CASSQERRRTRPLHF. This sequence joins TRBV3-1 and TRBJ1-6, with D hard to call. With 0 bases removed from V and 12 bases from J, the gap between germline ends came to 15 bases. The germline V gene encodes CDR1 LGHDT and CDR2 YNNKEL (reference sequence). The CDR3 length is 15 residues.

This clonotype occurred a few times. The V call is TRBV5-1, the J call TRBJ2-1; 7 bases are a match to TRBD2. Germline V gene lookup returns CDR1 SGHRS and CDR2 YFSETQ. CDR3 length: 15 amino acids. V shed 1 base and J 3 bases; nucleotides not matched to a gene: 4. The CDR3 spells CASSLPRESYNEQFF. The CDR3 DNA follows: TGCGCCAGCAGCTTGCCGCGGGAGAGCTACAATGAGCAGTTCTTC. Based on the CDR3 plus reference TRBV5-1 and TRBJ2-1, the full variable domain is KAGVTQTPRYLIKTRGQQVTLSCSPISGHRSVSWYQQTPGQGLQFLFEYFSETQRNKGNFPGRFSGRQFSNSRSEMNVSTLELGDSALYLCASSLPRESYNEQFFGPGTRLTVL.